A selection of T cell receptor beta chains follows, all from one sample in a study of cytomegalovirus exposure and HLA in healthy donors. Generated by immunoSEQ multiplex PCR, the TCRdb table keeps only in-frame clones and is missing some. The sample contains about 160,000 clones, over 75% of which appear only once. Sequenced sample: PBMCs. All receptors come from a woman in her thirties in good health and CMV-seronegative. Both conserved end residues are part of each CDR3. A D gene is named only where the DNA matches it firmly. Clone size appears in some rows only: once, few, many, or a class for an expanded clone.

clone_size d_call j_call v_call cdr3_aa cdr3_nt
NA TRBD2 TRBJ2-5 TRBV13 CASSGGGETQYF TGTGCCAGCAGCGGCGGGGGTGAGACCCAGTACTTC
few NA TRBJ1-4 TRBV11-2 CASSFRGNEKLFF TGTGCCAGCAGCTTCCGGGGGAATGAAAAACTGTTTTTT
NA TRBD2 TRBJ2-2 TRBV7-9 CASSLEGLDPGELFF TGTGCCAGCAGCTTAGAGGGACTAGACCCCGGGGAGCTGTTTTTT
NA TRBD1 TRBJ1-5 TRBV5-6 CASSSDRGQSNQPQHF TGTGCCAGCAGCTCGGACAGGGGGCAGAGCAATCAGCCCCAGCATTTT
NA NA TRBJ1-2 TRBV28 CASGTNYGYTF TGTGCCTCCGGGACAAACTATGGCTACACCTTC
few NA TRBJ1-1 TRBV19 CASSLAGMKNTEAFF TGTGCCAGTAGTTTAGCAGGGATGAAGAACACTGAAGCTTTCTTT
NA NA TRBJ2-1 TRBV19 CASSIQVGSYNEQFF TGTGCCAGTAGTATTCAAGTGGGCAGTTACAATGAGCAGTTCTTC
NA NA TRBJ1-5 TRBV6-5 CASSSGQFNQPQHF TGTGCCAGCAGTTCAGGACAGTTCAATCAGCCCCAGCATTTT
NA NA TRBJ1-1 TRBV5-3 CARSLGRITVGVNTEAFF TGTGCCAGAAGCTTGGGGAGGATAACGGTTGGTGTGAACACTGAAGCTTTCTTT
NA NA TRBJ2-5 TRBV4-2 CASSITQGQGETQYF TGTGCCAGCAGCATCACCCAGGGGCAGGGGGAGACCCAGTACTTC
NA TRBD1 TRBJ1-2 TRBV25-1 CASQASTGGAAYGYTF TGTGCCAGCCAAGCCAGCACAGGGGGCGCGGCCTATGGCTACACCTTC
NA TRBD1 TRBJ1-5 TRBV18 CASSQTGINQPQHF TGTGCCAGCTCACAGACAGGGATAAATCAGCCCCAGCATTTT
NA NA TRBJ2-1 TRBV30 CAWSVPYPLANGRDIYNEQFF TGTGCCTGGAGTGTCCCATATCCCTTAGCCAACGGCCGGGACATCTACAATGAGCAGTTCTTC
NA TRBD2 TRBJ2-1 TRBV5-1 CASSLAPLAGGYNEQFF TGCGCCAGCAGCTTGGCCCCCCTAGCGGGGGGGTACAATGAGCAGTTCTTC
NA NA TRBJ2-7 TRBV5-1 CASSWRGGSYEQYF TGCGCCAGCAGCTGGAGGGGGGGTTCCTACGAGCAGTACTTC
few TRBD2 TRBJ2-2 TRBV7-2 CASSLEAGRGGELFF TGTGCCAGCAGCTTAGAGGCGGGGAGGGGCGGGGAGCTGTTTTTT
NA TRBD1 TRBJ2-1 TRBV14 CASSIRGRNEQFF TGTGCCAGCAGCATCAGGGGGCGGAATGAGCAGTTCTTC
few NA TRBJ1-1 TRBV29-1 CSAIQGLPEAFF TGCAGCGCGATTCAGGGGCTCCCTGAAGCTTTCTTT
NA NA TRBJ1-1 TRBV9 CASSLGGPNTEAFF TGTGCCAGCAGCTTGGGGGGGCCTAACACTGAAGCTTTCTTT
once NA TRBJ1-1 TRBV7-9 CASSLGQPNTEAFF TGTGCCAGCAGCTTAGGACAGCCCAACACTGAAGCTTTCTTT
few NA TRBJ2-1 TRBV11-2 CASSLALNNEQFF TGTGCCAGCAGCTTGGCACTAAACAATGAGCAGTTCTTC
few NA TRBJ1-6 TRBV5-1 CASSFSDSNSPLHF TGCGCCAGCAGCTTTTCAGACAGTAATTCACCCCTCCACTTT
NA NA TRBJ2-1 TRBV30 CAWSVWSGPYNEQFF TGTGCCTGGAGTGTATGGAGCGGACCATACAATGAGCAGTTCTTC
few NA TRBJ2-3 TRBV6-5 CASSYRGGSGTDTQYF TGTGCCAGCAGTTATAGGGGTGGGTCGGGTACAGATACGCAGTATTTT
NA TRBD1 TRBJ2-3 TRBV27 CASSDRADNTDTQYF TGTGCCAGTTCGGACAGGGCGGATAACACAGATACGCAGTATTTT
NA NA TRBJ1-3 TRBV18 CASSPLTSSGNTIYF TGTGCCAGCTCACCACTAACATCCTCTGGAAACACCATATATTTT
NA TRBD1 TRBJ1-5 TRBV18 CASSLTGGNDQPQHF TGTGCCAGCTCACTAACAGGGGGAAATGACCAGCCCCAGCATTTT